This T cell receptor beta chain was observed in a study of CD4 T cells in relation to SARS-CoV-2 and coronaviruses listed by TCRdb under 2021. With regard to the full study: In the ViraFEST assay, PBMCs were cultured with antigen for 9 to 10 days, after which TCR beta CDR3s were sequenced to identify antigen-specific clonal expansions. An HIV-1 Nef peptide pool or a culture without peptide was used as the negative reference condition. Patient-derived lymphoblastoid cell lines were used to map the HLA restriction of shared crossreactive spike epitopes. At the level of individual TCR clonotypes, the study measured memory CD4+ T cell crossreactivity between SARS-CoV-2 spike protein and common cold coronavirus spike proteins. The Adaptive Biotechnologies TCR-sequencing kit was used to sequence samples from a few pre-COVID donors and the naive versus memory experiments, whereas other data were Illumina-based. Expansion assays from other donors in the study were sequenced with a different, Illumina-based TCR-beta assay.

Receptors were amplified or captured by the immunoSEQ multiplex PCR assay. The authors processed their data as follows. Preprocessing removed nonproductive sequences and CDR3s not starting with C, not ending with F or W, or shorter than 7 amino acids. The MANAFEST web app identified antigen-specific clonotypes based on expansion compared with the reference and other culture wells. To be counted as positive, a clone had to show significant expansion compared with the reference culture, at an FDR below 0.05, in 2 of 3 replicate wells. A further requirement for positive clones was significant expansion compared with all other tandem wells, along with an odds ratio above 5. After three terminal residues were trimmed from each end, CDR3 homology was quantified as pairwise Levenshtein distance using the stringdist R package. This is the immuneACCESS table as TCRdb keeps it, with only in-frame sequences that have V and J called. A part of the clones is gone; compared with another copy, unresolved V genes explain less than half, and the rest is unexplained. V, J and clone size reflect that table, while D and trimming were determined from the DNA. A total of approximately 19,000 clones appear in this sample, around 78% of them only once. In total, the top ten clones hold roughly a sixth of the sample.

The paper as a whole reports these results and caveats: Crossreactive clones showed significantly weaker SARS-CoV-2-driven expansion than monoreactive clones, consistent with antigenic imprinting. In about 60% of donors, memory CD4+ clonotypes turned up that crossrecognized SARS-CoV-2 and at least one common cold coronavirus spike. Because no donor provided both pre-pandemic and post-infection samples, tracing the source of pre-existing responses was limited. The study was limited by small numbers of patients and tested TCRs. Because the crossreactivity analysis focused on spike protein, crossreactivity against other viral proteins was not assessed.

In regard to this clone: Its antigen remains undetermined. Within one base of it there is no much larger clone, and no base qualities were kept.

The CDR3 has 12 amino acids, counting the end cysteine and phenylalanine. The read is trimmed to its CDR3 DNA, 36 bases read in frame from base 1. As encoded in the germline V gene, CDR1 is MNHEY while CDR2 is SVGAGI. V is shortened by 11 bases, J by 4 bases, and the region joining them spans 9 bases. CD4+ T cells from unexposed donors were collected before the COVID-19 pandemic (2011-2018). After 10 days of culture, CD4+ T cells were isolated with the EasySep CD4+ T cell isolation kit. As cell numbers permitted, CD4+ T cells from unexposed donors were tested for reactivity to SARS-CoV-2 S and N and to four common cold coronavirus spike pools. Around 1.8 million PBMCs per well were cultured in IMDM with roughly 5.5% human AB serum and around 10 IU/ml IL-2. Half of the culture medium was replaced with fresh IL-2-containing medium on days 3 and 7. In general, triplicate replicate wells were used for every peptide culture condition. Leukapheresis product for the unexposed donors was purchased commercially. Ficoll-Paque PLUS gradient centrifugation was used to isolate PBMCs from leukapheresis product or whole blood. The PBMCs went either fresh into the expansion assay or into cryopreservation at -140 degrees C. The QIAamp Micro DNA Kit was used to extract genomic DNA from the CD4+ T cells.

Material: CD4+ T cells from PBMCs, cultured in vitro. The clonotype was recovered from a human donor in good health. The chain is assembled from TRBV6-5 and TRBJ1-6, with no reliable assignment of the D segment. The DNA sequence is TGTGCCGGGAGGACGTATAATTCACCCCTCCACTTT. The encoded protein is CAGRTYNSPLHF.